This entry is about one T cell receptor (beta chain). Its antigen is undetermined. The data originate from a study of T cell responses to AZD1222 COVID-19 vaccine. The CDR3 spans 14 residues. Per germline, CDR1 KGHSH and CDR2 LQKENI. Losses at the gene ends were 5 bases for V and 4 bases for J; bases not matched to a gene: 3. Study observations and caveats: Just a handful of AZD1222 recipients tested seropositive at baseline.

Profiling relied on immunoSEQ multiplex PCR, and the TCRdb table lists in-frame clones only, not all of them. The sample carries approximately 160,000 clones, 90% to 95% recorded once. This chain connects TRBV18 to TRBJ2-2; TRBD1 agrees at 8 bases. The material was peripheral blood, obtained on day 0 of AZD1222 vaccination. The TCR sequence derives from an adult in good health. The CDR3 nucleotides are TGTGCCAGCTCAGCAACAGGGGGCACCGGGGAGCTGTTTTTT. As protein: CASSATGGTGELFF.